This TCR beta chain was sequenced during a study of graft-versus-host responses after intestinal transplantation. On the study more broadly: Anti-thymocyte globulin served as induction for all recipients, who then took tacrolimus and steroids for about 3 years. Findings of the study overall: Within the allografts of patients who had graft-donor T cell macrochimerism, graft-versus-host to host-versus-graft clonal ratios were high. Recipient marrow showed GvH clones, some seen first in ileum or blood.

The repertoire was sequenced with immunoSEQ multiplex PCR; TCRdb's copy has only in-frame clones and lacks some. This sample has 85,000 to 100,000 clones, with less than 95% found just once. Germline loops: CDR1 MNHNS, CDR2 SASEGT. The CDR3 has 15 residues. Trimming took off 6 bases at V and 0 bases at J, with 14 bases between the two ends. Points on this clone: The target antigen is unknown.

The sample was unstimulated CD4+ T cells sorted from spleen or lymph node cells, taken before transplant. The chain carries TRBV6-1 and TRBJ1-1; a weak D match, TRBD1 (6 bases). This clonotype originated in a human donor who was the organ donor for an intestinal transplant. The CDR3 sequence is CASSRITGMNTEAFF. The CDR3, as DNA: TGTGCCAGCAGCAGAATAACAGGGATGAACACTGAAGCTTTCTTT.